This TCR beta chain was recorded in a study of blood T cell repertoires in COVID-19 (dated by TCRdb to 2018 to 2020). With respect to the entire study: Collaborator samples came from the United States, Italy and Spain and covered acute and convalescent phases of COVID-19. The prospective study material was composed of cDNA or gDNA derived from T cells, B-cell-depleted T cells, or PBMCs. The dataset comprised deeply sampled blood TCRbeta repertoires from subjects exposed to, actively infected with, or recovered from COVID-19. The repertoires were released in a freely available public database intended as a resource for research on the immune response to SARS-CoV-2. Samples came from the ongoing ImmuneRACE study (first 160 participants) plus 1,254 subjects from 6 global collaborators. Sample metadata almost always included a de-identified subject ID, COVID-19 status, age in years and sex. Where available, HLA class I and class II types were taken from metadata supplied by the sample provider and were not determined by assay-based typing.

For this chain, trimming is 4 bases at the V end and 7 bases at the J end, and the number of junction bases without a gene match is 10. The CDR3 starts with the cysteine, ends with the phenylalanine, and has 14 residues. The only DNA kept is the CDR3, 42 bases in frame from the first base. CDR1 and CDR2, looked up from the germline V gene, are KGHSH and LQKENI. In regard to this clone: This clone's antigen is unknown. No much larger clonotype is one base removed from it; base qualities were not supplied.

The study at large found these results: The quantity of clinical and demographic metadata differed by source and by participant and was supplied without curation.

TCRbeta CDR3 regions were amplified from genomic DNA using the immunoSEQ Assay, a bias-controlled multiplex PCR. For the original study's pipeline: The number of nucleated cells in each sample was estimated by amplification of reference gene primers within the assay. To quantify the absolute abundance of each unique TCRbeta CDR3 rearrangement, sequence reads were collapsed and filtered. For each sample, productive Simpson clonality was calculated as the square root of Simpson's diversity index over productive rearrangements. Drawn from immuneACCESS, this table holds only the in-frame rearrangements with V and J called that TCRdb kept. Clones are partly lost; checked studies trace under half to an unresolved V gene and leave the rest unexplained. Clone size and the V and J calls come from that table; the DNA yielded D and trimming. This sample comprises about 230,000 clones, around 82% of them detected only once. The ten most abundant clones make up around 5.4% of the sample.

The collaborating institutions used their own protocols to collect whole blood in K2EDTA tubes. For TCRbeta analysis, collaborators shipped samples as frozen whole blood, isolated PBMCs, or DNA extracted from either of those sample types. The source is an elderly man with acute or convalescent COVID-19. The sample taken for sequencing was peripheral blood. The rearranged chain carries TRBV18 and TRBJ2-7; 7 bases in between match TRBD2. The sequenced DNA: TGTGCCAGCTCACTAGAGGACTTGCGGGGGGAGCAGTACTTC. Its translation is CASSLEDLRGEQYF.